This TCR beta chain originates from a study of CD8+ T cells in alopecia areata. Treatment here: oral pan-JAK inhibitor, 5-10 mg twice daily. Sorted out of PBMCs were CD4+ T cells and CD8+ T cells. Study observations and caveats: Scalp and blood retained many expanded lesional clones during tofacitinib. Among the top 100, expanded CD8+ clones were significantly decreased by tofacitinib, as was scalp clonality.

Sequencing used cDNA as its template, made by extracting RNA and reverse transcribing it. Repertoires were generated with immunoSEQ multiplex PCR, while TCRdb's copy carries only in-frame clones and drops some. The sample records approximately 180,000 clones, roughly 50% being singletons. At least ten counts were recorded for this clone. Its target is not known. Trimming shortened V by 0 bases and J by 2 bases, and 8 bases separated the two germline ends. Germline V CDR1 and CDR2: SGHRS, YFSETQ. The length of the CDR3 is 15 residues. The V call is TRBV5-1, the J call TRBJ2-2; TRBD2 is a possible D gene (5 bases). The source material was CD8+ T cells sorted from blood, sampled at week 24, from a patient treated with tofacitinib. The source is a human donor with alopecia areata. CDR3 sequence: CASSLVPGNTGELFF. In DNA, the CDR3 is TGCGCCAGCAGCTTGGTGCCGGGAAACACCGGGGAGCTGTTTTTT.